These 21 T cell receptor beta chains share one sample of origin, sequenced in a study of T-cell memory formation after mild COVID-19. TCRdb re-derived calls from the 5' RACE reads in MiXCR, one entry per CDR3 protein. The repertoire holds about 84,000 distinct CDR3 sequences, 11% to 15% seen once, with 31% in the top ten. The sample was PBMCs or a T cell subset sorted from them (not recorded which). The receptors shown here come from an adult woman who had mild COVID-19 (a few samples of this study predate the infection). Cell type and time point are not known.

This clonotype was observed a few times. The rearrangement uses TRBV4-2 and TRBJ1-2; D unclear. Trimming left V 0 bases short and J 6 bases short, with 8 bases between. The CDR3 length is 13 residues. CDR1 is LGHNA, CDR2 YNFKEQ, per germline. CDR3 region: CASSQDRVNGYTF. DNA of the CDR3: TGTGCCAGCAGCCAAGATCGGGTTAATGGCTACACCTTC.

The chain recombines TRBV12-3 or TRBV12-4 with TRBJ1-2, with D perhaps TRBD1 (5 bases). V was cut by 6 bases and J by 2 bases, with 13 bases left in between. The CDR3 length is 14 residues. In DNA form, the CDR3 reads TGTGCCAGCAGCCCGGGGCCCCTCAACTATGGCTACACCTTC. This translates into CASSPGPLNYGYTF.

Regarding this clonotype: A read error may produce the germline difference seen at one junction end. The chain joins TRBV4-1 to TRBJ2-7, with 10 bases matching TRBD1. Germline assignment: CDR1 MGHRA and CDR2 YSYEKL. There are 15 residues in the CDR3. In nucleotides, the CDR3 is TGCGCCAGCTGCCAAGAAGACAGGGGGCCCTACGAGCAGTACTTC. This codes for CASCQEDRGPYEQYF.

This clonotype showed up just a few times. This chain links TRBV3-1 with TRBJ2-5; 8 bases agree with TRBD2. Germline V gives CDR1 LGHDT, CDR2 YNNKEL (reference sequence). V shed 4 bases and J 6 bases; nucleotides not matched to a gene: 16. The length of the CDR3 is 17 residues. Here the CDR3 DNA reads TGTGCCAGCAGCCGAGCAACTTTAGCGGGGCCTGAAAAGACCCAGTACTTC. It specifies CASSRATLAGPEKTQYF.

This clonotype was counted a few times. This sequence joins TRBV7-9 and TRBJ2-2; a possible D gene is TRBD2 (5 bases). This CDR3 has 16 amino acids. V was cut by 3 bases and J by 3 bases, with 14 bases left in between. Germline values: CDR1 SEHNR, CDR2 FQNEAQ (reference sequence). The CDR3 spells CASSFPLIAYTGELFF. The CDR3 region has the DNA TGTGCCAGCAGCTTCCCCCTAATAGCGTACACCGGGGAGCTGTTTTTT.

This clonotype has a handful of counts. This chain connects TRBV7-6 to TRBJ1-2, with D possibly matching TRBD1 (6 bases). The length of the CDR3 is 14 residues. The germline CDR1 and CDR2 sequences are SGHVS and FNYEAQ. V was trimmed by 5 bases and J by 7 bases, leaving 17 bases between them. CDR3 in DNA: TGTGCCAGCAGCCCGGACCCGGGGGCAGGTGGCTACACCTTC. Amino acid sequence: CASSPDPGAGGYTF.

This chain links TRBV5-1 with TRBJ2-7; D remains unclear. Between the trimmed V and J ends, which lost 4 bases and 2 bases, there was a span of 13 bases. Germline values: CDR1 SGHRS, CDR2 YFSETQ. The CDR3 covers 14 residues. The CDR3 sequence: CASSPGLEAYEQYF. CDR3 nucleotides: TGCGCCAGCAGCCCGGGTTTAGAGGCCTACGAGCAGTACTTC.

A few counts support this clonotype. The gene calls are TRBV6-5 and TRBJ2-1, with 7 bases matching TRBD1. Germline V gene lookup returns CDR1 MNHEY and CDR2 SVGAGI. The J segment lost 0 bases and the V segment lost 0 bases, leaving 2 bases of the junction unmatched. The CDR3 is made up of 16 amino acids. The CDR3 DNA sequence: TGTGCCAGCAGTTACTCGCCAGGGGGCTCCTACAATGAGCAGTTCTTC. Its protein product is CASSYSPGGSYNEQFF.

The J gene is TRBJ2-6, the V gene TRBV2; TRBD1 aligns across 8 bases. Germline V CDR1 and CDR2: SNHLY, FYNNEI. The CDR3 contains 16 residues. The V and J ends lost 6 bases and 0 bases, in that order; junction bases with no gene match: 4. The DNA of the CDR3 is TGTGCCAGCAGGGACAGGGCCCCCTCTGGGGCCAACGTCCTGACTTTC. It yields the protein CASRDRAPSGANVLTF.

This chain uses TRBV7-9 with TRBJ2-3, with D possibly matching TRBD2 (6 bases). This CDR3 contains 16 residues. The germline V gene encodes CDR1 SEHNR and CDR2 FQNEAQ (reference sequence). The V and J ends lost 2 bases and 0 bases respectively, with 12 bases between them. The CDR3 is CASSLPAGTSTDTQYF. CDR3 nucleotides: TGTGCCAGCAGCTTACCTGCGGGAACTAGCACAGATACGCAGTATTTT.

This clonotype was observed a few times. DNA for the CDR3: TGTGCCAGCAGCTGGGACAGGGACAATCAGCCCCAGCATTTT. This codes for CASSWDRDNQPQHF. The V call is TRBV7-9, the J call TRBJ1-5, with TRBD1 matching 9 bases. Per the germline V gene, CDR1 is SEHNR and CDR2 is FQNEAQ (reference sequence). V was clipped by 4 bases and J by 3 bases; unmatched bases: 1. The CDR3 contains 14 residues.

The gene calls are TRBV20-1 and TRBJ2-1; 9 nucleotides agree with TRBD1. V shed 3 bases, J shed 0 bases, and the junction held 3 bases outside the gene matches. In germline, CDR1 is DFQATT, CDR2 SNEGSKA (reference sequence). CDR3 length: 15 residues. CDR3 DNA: TGCAGTGCTAGCCCGACAGGGGGCTCCTACAATGAGCAGTTCTTC. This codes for CSASPTGGSYNEQFF.

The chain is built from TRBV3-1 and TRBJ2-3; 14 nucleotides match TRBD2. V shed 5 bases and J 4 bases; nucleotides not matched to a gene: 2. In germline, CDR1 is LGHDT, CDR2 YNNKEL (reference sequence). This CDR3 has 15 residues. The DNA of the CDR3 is TGTGCCAGCAGCGGACTAGCGGGAGGCGCAGATACGCAGTATTTT. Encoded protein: CASSGLAGGADTQYF.

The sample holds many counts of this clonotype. The CDR3 region has the DNA TGCGCCAGCAGCCAAGAGACCGGGGACCTGTATGCCGAGCAGTACTTC. It codes for CASSQETGDLYAEQYF. The V and J genes are TRBV4-1 and TRBJ2-7, with D tentatively TRBD1 or TRBD2 (5 bases each). The CDR3 totals 16 residues. V lost 0 bases, J lost 6 bases, and 18 bases lay in between. Germline CDR1 and CDR2: MGHRA and YSYEKL.

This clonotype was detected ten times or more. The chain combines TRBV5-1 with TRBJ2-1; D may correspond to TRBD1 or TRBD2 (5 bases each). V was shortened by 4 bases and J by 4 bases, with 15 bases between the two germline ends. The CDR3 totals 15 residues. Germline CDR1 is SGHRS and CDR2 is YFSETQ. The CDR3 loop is CASSGGVNGYNEQFF. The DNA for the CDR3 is TGCGCCAGCAGCGGGGGTGTAAACGGATACAATGAGCAGTTCTTC.

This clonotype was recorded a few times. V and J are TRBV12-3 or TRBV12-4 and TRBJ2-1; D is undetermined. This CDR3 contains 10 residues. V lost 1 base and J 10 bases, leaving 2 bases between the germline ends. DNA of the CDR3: TGTGCCAGCAGTTTAGGGGAGCAGTTCTTC. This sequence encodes CASSLGEQFF.

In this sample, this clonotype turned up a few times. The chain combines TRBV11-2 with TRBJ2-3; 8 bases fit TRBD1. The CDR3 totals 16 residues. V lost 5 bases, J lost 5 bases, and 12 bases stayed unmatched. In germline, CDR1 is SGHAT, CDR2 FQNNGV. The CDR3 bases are TGTGCCAGCAGCGGACGCTCAGGGGGCGCGGGAGATACGCAGTATTTT. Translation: CASSGRSGGAGDTQYF.

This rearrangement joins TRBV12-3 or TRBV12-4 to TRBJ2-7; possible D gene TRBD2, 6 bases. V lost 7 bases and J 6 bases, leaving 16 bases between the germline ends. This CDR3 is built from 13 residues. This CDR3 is CASTLGGRSEQYF. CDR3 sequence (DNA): TGTGCCAGCACCCTCGGGGGTCGTTCCGAGCAGTACTTC.

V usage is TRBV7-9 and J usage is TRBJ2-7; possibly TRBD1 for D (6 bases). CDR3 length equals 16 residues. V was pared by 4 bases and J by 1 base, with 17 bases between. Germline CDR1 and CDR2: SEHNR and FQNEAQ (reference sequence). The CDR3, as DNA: TGTGCCAGCAGCTCCCAGGGGTGGGGGCATTCCTACGAGCAGTACTTC. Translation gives CASSSQGWGHSYEQYF.

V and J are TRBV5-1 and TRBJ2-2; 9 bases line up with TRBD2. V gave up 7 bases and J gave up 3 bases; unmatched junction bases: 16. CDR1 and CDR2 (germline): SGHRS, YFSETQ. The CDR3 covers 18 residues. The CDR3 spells CASRQEGLAGSHTGELFF. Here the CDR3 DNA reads TGCGCCAGCCGGCAAGAAGGGCTAGCGGGATCCCACACCGGGGAGCTGTTTTTT.

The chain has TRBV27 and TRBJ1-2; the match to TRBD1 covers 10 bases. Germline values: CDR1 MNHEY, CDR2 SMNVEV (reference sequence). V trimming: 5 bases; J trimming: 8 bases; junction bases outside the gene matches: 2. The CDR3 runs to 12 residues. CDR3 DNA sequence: TGTGCCAGCAGTGACAGGGGGCTCGGCTACACCTTC. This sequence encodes CASSDRGLGYTF.